This TCR beta chain is from a study of shared clonotypes between healthy human individuals. This clone appeared a single time. Profiled with immunoSEQ multiplex PCR; TCRdb holds only in-frame clones, not every one. Found here are about 1.5 million clones, roughly 98% of them singletons; the top ten hold about 0.4%. Negatively enriched CD4+ T cells were divided by CD45RA into naive and memory. Germline V lookup: CDR1 MDHEN, CDR2 SYDVKM. The CDR3 contains 16 residues. V lost 4 bases to trimming and J lost 3 bases, with 16 bases between them. The rearrangement joins TRBV28 to TRBJ1-5, with D tentatively TRBD1 (6 bases). The origin of this receptor is a man aged 25-45 years in good health. The specimen sequenced was naive CD4+ T cells sorted from blood. The subset was: CD45RA+ positively selected. Here the CDR3 DNA reads TGTGCCAGCAGTTCCCAGGGGCGAGGGTTCAATCAGCCCCAGCATTTT. Amino acids: CASSSQGRGFNQPQHF. The full variable domain, its missing parts supplied by reference TRBV28 and TRBJ1-5, is DVKVTQSSRYLVKRTGEKVFLECVQDMDHENMFWYRQDPGLGLRLIYFSYDVKMKEKGDIPEGYSVSREKKERFSLILESASTNQTSMYLCASSSQGRGFNQPQHFGDGTRLSIL.